The clone carrying this TCR beta chain was observed once. The data derive from a study of blood T cell repertoires in COVID-19. Patients of the Seattle cohort, enrolled during active infection, were followed longitudinally. This CDR3 comprises 15 residues. Germline assignment: CDR1 SGHTA and CDR2 FQGNSA. J lost 4 bases, V lost 1 base, and 5 bases had no gene match. Sequencing used immunoSEQ multiplex PCR; TCRdb keeps in-frame clones, though not all of them. The sample lists about 73,000 clones, about 74% occurring once. Sequences were obtained from peripheral blood. The receptor's source is a man between 65 and 79 years old with COVID-19, enrolled during active disease. This chain joins TRBV7-2 and TRBJ1-2, with 8 bases matching TRBD1. The CDR3 protein is CASSLGAGGGYGYTF. The CDR3 DNA reads as TGTGCCAGCAGCTTAGGTGCAGGGGGCGGCTATGGCTACACCTTC.